This TCR beta chain came from a study of OX40 agonist ivuxolimab in advanced cancers. Germline V gene sequence: CDR1 SGHAT, CDR2 FQNNGV. Trimming left V 1 base short and J 0 bases short, with 10 bases between. The CDR3 contains 16 residues. Profiled with immunoSEQ multiplex PCR; TCRdb holds only in-frame clones, not every one. Here the sample spans 75,000 to 100,000 clones, around 84% being singletons. The sequence was collected from an adult with an advanced solid tumor such as melanoma, head and neck, liver or kidney cancer. Sequences were derived from CD4+ or CD8+ T cells sorted from blood, sampled in a trial of the OX40 agonist ivuxolimab. This sequence joins TRBV11-2 and TRBJ2-4, with D possibly being TRBD1 (5 bases). The DNA for the CDR3 is TGTGCCAGCAGCTTAGGTCCAGGGCTAGCCAAAAACATTCAGTACTTC. This translates into CASSLGPGLAKNIQYF.